This T cell receptor beta chain came from a study of CD8 T cells in ankylosing spondylitis. TCRdb reprocessed the 5' RACE reads via MiXCR and lists one record per CDR3 protein. The sample has just over 350,000 distinct CDR3 sequences, 20% seen once. This clonotype originated in a male donor with ankylosing spondylitis or in good health (not recorded which). The sequenced material came from blood, either unsorted or a sorted T cell fraction (not recorded which).

In nucleotides, the CDR3 is TGTGCCAGCAGCCCCCTGAGGGACTCAGATACGCAGTATTTT. This translates into CASSPLRDSDTQYF. The chain carries TRBV4-2 and TRBJ2-3; possibly TRBD2 for D (6 bases). The germline V gene encodes CDR1 LGHNA and CDR2 YNFKEQ. V lost 4 bases, J lost 4 bases, and 12 bases lay in between. The CDR3 is made up of 14 amino acids.